The clone carrying this T cell receptor (beta chain) was seen many times. The TCRbeta library was prepared with unique molecular identifiers. TCRdb ran MiXCR on the PCR reads and lists one entry per CDR3 protein. Of about a million distinct CDR3 sequences detected, around 30% appear once; the ten largest clones hold more than 25%. Germline CDR1 and CDR2: SGHDN and FVKESK. The CDR3 runs 13 residues. Trimming took 4 bases from V and 7 from J, leaving 13 bases between them. This entry comes from a study of T-cell reconstitution after alpha-beta-depleted transplantation in children. The sample was PBMCs, mostly from graft donor cells, taken 360 days after TCRalphabeta/CD19-depleted stem cell transplant. The sequence was obtained from a boy under two years old who had a stem cell transplant for SCID, so the T cells may come from the graft donor. J is TRBJ1-2 and V is TRBV14; D gene uncertain. CDR3 DNA sequence: TGTGCCAGCAGCCTTCGGGAAAAAGGTGGCTACACCTTC. Amino acids: CASSLREKGGYTF.